This entry is about one TCR beta chain. The data belong to a study of blood T cell repertoires in COVID-19. Study-level information: Some COVID-19 samples were acute and others convalescent; all came from the United States, Italy and Spain. Nucleic acid was either cDNA or gDNA, and it came from T cells, B-cell-depleted T cells, or PBMCs.

Original processing notes: Amplified reference gene primers provided the basis for estimating nucleated cell counts. Clones were sequenced by immunoSEQ multiplex PCR, and TCRdb holds only the in-frame ones, with some missing. V and J calls and clone size are those listed in that table; D and trimming were worked out from the DNA. The data contain about 250,000 clones, about 86% of them seen just once; the ten biggest clones take up 8.9%. CDR3 length equals 15 residues. Germline V gene data show CDR1 as SQVTM and CDR2 as ANQGSEA. V was clipped by 2 bases and J by 5 bases; unmatched bases: 9. The sample was peripheral blood. The V gene is TRBV29-1, the J gene TRBJ2-3, with 8 positions matching TRBD1. This TCR was sampled from an elderly man with acute or convalescent COVID-19. DNA of the CDR3: TGCAGCGTTGAACCCCTCAGGGGGCGGAAAGATACGCAGTATTTT. Translating it yields CSVEPLRGRKDTQYF.